The rows below give T cell receptor beta chains drawn from one sample of a study of cytomegalovirus exposure and HLA in healthy donors. Sequencing was performed with immunoSEQ multiplex PCR; in TCRdb, only in-frame clones are kept and a portion is missing. The listing contains about 190,000 clones. Source material: PBMCs. The receptors were sampled from a man aged 25 to 40 in good health and CMV-seronegative. Both conserved end residues are part of each CDR3. Fields, in order: D gene, J gene, V gene, CDR3 protein, CDR3 DNA. A D gene is named only where the DNA matches it firmly.

TRBD1,TRBJ1-6,TRBV7-9,CASSTGTGGSPLHF,TGTGCCAGCAGCACCGGGACAGGGGGGTCACCCCTCCACTTT
-,TRBJ1-1,TRBV5-4,CASSFDRYTEAFF,TGTGCCAGCAGCTTTGACAGGTACACTGAAGCTTTCTTT
-,TRBJ1-2,TRBV13,CASSHNDRRYGYTF,TGTGCCAGCAGCCATAACGACAGGAGGTATGGCTACACCTTC
-,TRBJ2-6,TRBV6-6,CASRLQGIGANVLTF,TGTGCCAGCAGACTACAGGGTATTGGGGCCAACGTCCTGACTTTC
TRBD1,TRBJ1-1,TRBV9,CASSLKGQGAEAFF,TGTGCCAGCAGCCTCAAAGGGCAGGGGGCGGAAGCTTTCTTT
TRBD2,TRBJ2-7,TRBV5-6,CASSLARAVWGGISYEQYF,TGTGCCAGCAGCTTGGCCCGGGCCGTATGGGGGGGAATTAGCTACGAGCAGTACTTC
TRBD1,TRBJ2-7,TRBV28,CASSLVDRAGEQYF,TGTGCCAGCAGTTTAGTGGACAGGGCCGGAGAGCAGTACTTC
-,TRBJ1-2,TRBV18,CASSLDSNYGYTF,TGTGCCAGCTCCCTCGACTCAAACTATGGCTACACCTTC
-,TRBJ1-6,TRBV5-1,CASSLDTYNSPLHF,TGCGCCAGCAGCTTGGACACGTATAATTCACCCCTCCACTTT
TRBD1,TRBJ1-6,TRBV5-1,CASSRTGEVSPLHF,TGCGCCAGCAGCCGGACAGGGGAGGTTTCACCCCTCCACTTT
-,TRBJ2-3,TRBV10-3,CAISDRDFASDF,TGTGCCATCAGTGACAGAGACTTTGCAAGCGATTTT
-,TRBJ2-2,TRBV7-9,CASRKAGDDTGELFF,TGTGCCAGCAGAAAAGCAGGGGACGACACCGGGGAGCTGTTTTTT
TRBD1,TRBJ2-7,TRBV19,CASSSRQGAVDEQYF,TGTGCCAGTAGTTCTAGACAGGGGGCTGTCGACGAGCAGTACTTC
-,TRBJ1-2,TRBV9,CASREGYGYTF,TGTGCCAGCCGGGAGGGCTATGGCTACACCTTC
TRBD2,TRBJ2-7,TRBV7-3,CASSHGTSGNEQYF,TGTGCCAGCAGCCACGGGACTAGCGGCAATGAGCAGTACTTC
-,TRBJ1-4,TRBV28,CASSSPGGLSEKLFF,TGTGCCAGCAGTAGCCCCGGGGGGTTGAGTGAAAAACTGTTTTTT
-,TRBJ2-7,TRBV6-5,CASREPRIGEQYF,TGTGCCAGCAGGGAGCCGAGGATCGGCGAGCAGTACTTC
TRBD2,TRBJ2-3,TRBV27,CASSLQREIQDTQYF,TGTGCCAGCAGTTTACAGCGGGAAATCCAGGATACGCAGTATTTT
TRBD1,TRBJ2-1,TRBV9,CASSVPHRPPPGQGQSSYNEQFF,TGTGCCAGCAGCGTCCCCCACCGGCCTCCCCCGGGACAGGGGCAGAGCTCCTACAATGAGCAGTTCTTC
-,TRBJ1-5,TRBV28,CASSSSAQHF,TGTGCCAGCAGTTCCAGTGCCCAGCATTTT
TRBD2,TRBJ2-3,TRBV5-4,CASSLEGSGGSSTDTQYF,TGTGCCAGCAGCTTGGAGGGTAGCGGGGGCTCTAGCACAGATACGCAGTATTTT
TRBD1,TRBJ2-7,TRBV18,CASSPKQGNSYEQYF,TGTGCCAGCTCACCTAAACAGGGGAACTCCTACGAGCAGTACTTC
-,TRBJ1-4,TRBV2,CASSGTGQGNEKLFF,TGTGCCAGCAGTGGTACAGGGCAGGGCAATGAAAAACTGTTTTTT
TRBD2,TRBJ2-3,TRBV2,CASSGPWAASGGDTQYF,TGTGCCAGCAGTGGCCCCTGGGCGGCTAGCGGGGGGGATACGCAGTATTTT
TRBD2,TRBJ2-1,TRBV6-6,CAHGGANEQFF,TGTGCCCACGGGGGGGCCAATGAGCAGTTCTTC
-,TRBJ1-1,TRBV4-1,CASSQAPTGMLNTEAFF,TGCGCCAGCAGCCAAGCCCCGACAGGCATGTTAAACACTGAAGCTTTCTTT
-,TRBJ1-1,TRBV19,CASSPRRSRMDTEAFF,TGTGCCAGTAGTCCCCGTCGTTCGAGAATGGACACTGAAGCTTTCTTT
TRBD1,TRBJ1-5,TRBV11-1,CASSLVDRVKNQPQHF,TGTGCCAGCAGCTTAGTTGACAGGGTAAAAAATCAGCCCCAGCATTTT
TRBD2,TRBJ2-2,TRBV9,CASSVREGRIPNTGELFF,TGTGCCAGCAGCGTAAGGGAGGGTAGGATACCGAACACCGGGGAGCTGTTTTTT
-,TRBJ1-1,TRBV6-1,CASRAGLNTEAFF,TGTGCCAGCAGGGCGGGGTTGAACACTGAAGCTTTCTTT
-,TRBJ1-2,TRBV19,CASSIDPGIAYGYTF,TGTGCCAGTAGTATAGACCCAGGGATCGCCTATGGCTACACCTTC
-,TRBJ1-1,TRBV29-1,CSVVGRATEAFF,TGCAGCGTTGTGGGCAGGGCCACTGAAGCTTTCTTT
-,TRBJ2-5,TRBV5-8,CASNGQREETQYF,TGTGCCAGCAACGGACAGAGAGAAGAGACCCAGTACTTC
-,TRBJ1-5,TRBV4-1,CASSQTGTSSNQPQHF,TGCGCCAGCAGCCAAACCGGGACATCTAGCAATCAGCCCCAGCATTTT
TRBD1,TRBJ1-1,TRBV7-6,CASSRTGGETEAFF,TGTGCCAGCAGCCGGACAGGGGGCGAAACTGAAGCTTTCTTT
-,TRBJ1-2,TRBV9,CASSVAAAPRGYTF,TGTGCCAGCAGCGTAGCGGCGGCTCCGAGGGGCTACACCTTC
TRBD2,TRBJ2-3,TRBV6-5,CASRKLAGAGDTQYF,TGTGCCAGCAGGAAACTAGCGGGAGCGGGAGATACGCAGTATTTT
TRBD1,TRBJ2-5,TRBV10-3,CAISDSRDREETQYF,TGTGCCATCAGTGATTCCCGTGACAGGGAAGAGACCCAGTACTTC
TRBD1,TRBJ2-2,TRBV11-3,CASSLGGQPNTGELFF,TGTGCCAGCAGCTTAGGGGGACAGCCGAACACCGGGGAGCTGTTTTTT
-,TRBJ2-7,TRBV27,CASSLSRRGTYEQYF,TGTGCCAGCAGTTTGTCACGCAGGGGAACCTACGAGCAGTACTTC
-,TRBJ1-3,TRBV7-2,CASSLVWQGSSGNTIYF,TGTGCCAGCAGCTTAGTCTGGCAGGGGAGCTCTGGAAACACCATATATTTT
-,TRBJ1-2,TRBV27,CASSLDGGTFHYTF,TGTGCCAGCAGTCTGGATGGCGGGACTTTTCACTACACCTTC
TRBD2,TRBJ2-1,TRBV5-4,CASSPGGWTSAYNEQFF,TGCGCCAGCAGCCCTGGGGGGTGGACTAGCGCTTACAATGAGCAGTTCTTC
TRBD1,TRBJ1-2,TRBV15,CATSGQGDGYTF,TGTGCCACCAGCGGACAGGGGGATGGCTACACCTTC
-,TRBJ1-2,TRBV6-5,CASSERPLGGYTF,TGTGCCAGCAGTGAGCGGCCCCTGGGTGGCTACACCTTC